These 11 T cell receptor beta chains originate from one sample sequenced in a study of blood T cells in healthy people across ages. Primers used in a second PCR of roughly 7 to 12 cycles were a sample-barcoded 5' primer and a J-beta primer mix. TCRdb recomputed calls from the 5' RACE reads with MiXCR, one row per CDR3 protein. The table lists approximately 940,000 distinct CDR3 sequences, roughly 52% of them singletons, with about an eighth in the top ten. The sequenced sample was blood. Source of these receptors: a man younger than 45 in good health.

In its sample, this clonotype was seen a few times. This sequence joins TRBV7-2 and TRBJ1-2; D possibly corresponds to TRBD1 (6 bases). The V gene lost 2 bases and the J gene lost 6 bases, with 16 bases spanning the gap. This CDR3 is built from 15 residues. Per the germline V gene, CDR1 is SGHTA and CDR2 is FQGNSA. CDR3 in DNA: TGTGCCAGCAGCTTAAGTCCTCGGGACATCAATGGCTACACCTTC. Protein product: CASSLSPRDINGYTF.

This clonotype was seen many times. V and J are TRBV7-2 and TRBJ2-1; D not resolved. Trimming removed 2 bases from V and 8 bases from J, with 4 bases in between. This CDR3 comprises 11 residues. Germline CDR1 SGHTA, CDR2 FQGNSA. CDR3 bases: TGTGCCAGCAGCTTAATCGATGAGCAGTTCTTC. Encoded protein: CASSLIDEQFF.

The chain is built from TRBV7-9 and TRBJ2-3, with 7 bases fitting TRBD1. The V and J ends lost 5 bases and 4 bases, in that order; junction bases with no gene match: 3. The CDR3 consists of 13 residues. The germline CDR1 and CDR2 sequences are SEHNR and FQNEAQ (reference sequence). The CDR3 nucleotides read TGTGCCAGCAGCGACAGGGTGCCAGATACGCAGTATTTT. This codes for CASSDRVPDTQYF.

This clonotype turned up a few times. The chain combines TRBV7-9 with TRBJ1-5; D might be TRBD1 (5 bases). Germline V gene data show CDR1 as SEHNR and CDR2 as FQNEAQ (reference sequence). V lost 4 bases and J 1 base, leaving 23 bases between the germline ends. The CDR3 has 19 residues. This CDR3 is CASSWDPGQDKKSNQPQHF. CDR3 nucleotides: TGTGCCAGCAGCTGGGATCCAGGGCAGGATAAAAAGAGCAATCAGCCCCAGCATTTT.

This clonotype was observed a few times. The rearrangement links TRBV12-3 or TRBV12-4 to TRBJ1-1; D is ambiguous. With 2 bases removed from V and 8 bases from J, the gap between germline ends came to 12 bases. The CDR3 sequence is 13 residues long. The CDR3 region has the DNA TGTGCCAGCAGTTTACCCCCGAGCGGCGAAGCTTTCTTT. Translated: CASSLPPSGEAFF.

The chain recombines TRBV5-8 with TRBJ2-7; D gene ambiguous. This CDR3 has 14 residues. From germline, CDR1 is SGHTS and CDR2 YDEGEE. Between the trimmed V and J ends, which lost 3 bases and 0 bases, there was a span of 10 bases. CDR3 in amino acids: CASSSLWSSYEQYF. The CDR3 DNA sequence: TGTGCCAGCAGCTCTCTTTGGAGCTCCTACGAGCAGTACTTC. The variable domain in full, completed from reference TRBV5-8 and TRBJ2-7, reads EAGVTQSPTHLIKTRGQQATLRCSPISGHTSVYWYQQALGLGLQFLLWYDEGEERNRGNFPPRFSGRQFPNYSSELNVNALELEDSALYLCASSSLWSSYEQYFGPGTRLTVT.

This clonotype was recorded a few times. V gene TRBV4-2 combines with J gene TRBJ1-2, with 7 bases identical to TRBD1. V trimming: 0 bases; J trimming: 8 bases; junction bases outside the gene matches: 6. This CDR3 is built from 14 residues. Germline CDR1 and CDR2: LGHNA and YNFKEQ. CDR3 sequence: CASSQEDRVTGYTF. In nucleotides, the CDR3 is TGTGCCAGCAGCCAAGAAGACAGGGTGACGGGCTACACCTTC.

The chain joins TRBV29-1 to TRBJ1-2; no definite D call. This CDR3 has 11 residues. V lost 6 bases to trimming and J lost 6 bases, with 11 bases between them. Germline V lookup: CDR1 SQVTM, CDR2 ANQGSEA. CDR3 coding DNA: TGCAGCGTCTCTGGAGCCGATGGCTACACCTTC. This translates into CSVSGADGYTF.

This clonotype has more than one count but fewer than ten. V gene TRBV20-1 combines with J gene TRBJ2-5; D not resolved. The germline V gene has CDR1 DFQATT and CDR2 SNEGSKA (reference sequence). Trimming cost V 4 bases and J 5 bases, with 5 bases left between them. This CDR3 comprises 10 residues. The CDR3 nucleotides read TGCAGTGCTATTTATGAGACCCAGTACTTC. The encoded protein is CSAIYETQYF.

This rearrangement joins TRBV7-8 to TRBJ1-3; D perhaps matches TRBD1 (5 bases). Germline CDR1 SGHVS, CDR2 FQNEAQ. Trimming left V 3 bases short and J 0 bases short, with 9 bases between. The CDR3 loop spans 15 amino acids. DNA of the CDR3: TGTGCCAGCAGCTTGGCCGGGGCCTCTGGAAACACCATATATTTT. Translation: CASSLAGASGNTIYF.

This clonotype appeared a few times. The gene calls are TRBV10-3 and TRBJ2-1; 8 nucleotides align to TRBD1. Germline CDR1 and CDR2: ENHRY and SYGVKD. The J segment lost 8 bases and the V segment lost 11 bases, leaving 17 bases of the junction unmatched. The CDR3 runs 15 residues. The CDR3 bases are TGTGCCGCGAACAGGGGGTTTCAAGTTATGGATGAGCAGTTCTTC. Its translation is CAANRGFQVMDEQFF.